The 20 T cell receptor beta chains reported below all come from one sample, sequenced in a study of identical twins. TCRdb used MiXCR to reprocess the 5' RACE reads, holding one entry per CDR3 protein. The repertoire includes approximately 600,000 distinct CDR3 sequences, about 7% of them detected once, and roughly 1.5% sits in the top ten. These data were also filed under a second study, of yellow fever vaccine responses in identical twins.

Sequencing input: PBMCs. Every receptor here comes from a woman younger than 30 in good health.

This clonotype was seen a handful of times. This CDR3 is CASSSSIVGELFF. CDR3 DNA: TGTGCCAGCAGCTCCAGTATTGTCGGGGAGCTGTTTTTT. This sequence joins TRBV7-9 and TRBJ2-2; unclear D gene. The CDR3 contains 13 residues. CDR1 SEHNR and CDR2 FQNEAQ come from the germline V gene (reference sequence). V gave up 4 bases and J gave up 7 bases, with 10 bases separating them.

The V call is TRBV5-1, the J call TRBJ1-4, with D possibly TRBD1 on 6 matching bases. The ends were cut back, 0 bases at V and 7 bases at J, with 10 bases in the middle. The CDR3 totals 14 residues. The germline gives CDR1 SGHRS, CDR2 YFSETQ. The CDR3 sequence is CASSLAGASEKLFF. DNA of the CDR3: TGCGCCAGCAGCTTGGCGGGGGCGAGTGAAAAACTGTTTTTT.

This clonotype was detected ten times or more. One end of the junction varies from germline; a read error may be responsible. V gene TRBV28 combines with J gene TRBJ1-5; 7 bases match TRBD1. Germline CDR1 reads MDHEN; CDR2 reads SYDVKM. This CDR3 has 16 amino acids. The CDR3 protein is CASSFARQGSHQPQHF. CDR3 DNA sequence: TGTGCCAGCAGTTTTGCGCGACAGGGTAGCCATCAGCCCCAGCATTTT. Filled out from reference TRBV28 and TRBJ1-5, the complete variable domain reads DVKVTQSSRYLVKRTGEKVFLECVQDMDHENMFWYRQDPGLGLRLIYFSYDVKMKEKGDIPEGYSVSREKKERFSLILESASTNQTSMYLCASSFARQGSHQPQHFGDGTRLSIL.

The J gene is TRBJ1-6, the V gene TRBV20-1; the D gene is possibly TRBD1 (6 bases). The germline CDR1 and CDR2 sequences are DFQATT and SNEGSKA (reference sequence). CDR3 size: 16 residues. The CDR3 loop reads CCAREVRGSNNSPLHF. The CDR3 nucleotides read TGCTGCGCTAGAGAGGTGAGGGGGAGCAATAATTCACCCCTCCACTTT.

This clonotype was counted at least ten times. The chain combines TRBV5-1 with TRBJ1-4, with D perhaps TRBD1 (6 bases). From germline, CDR1 is SGHRS and CDR2 YFSETQ. This CDR3 has 13 amino acids. Trimming pared 0 bases from V and 8 bases from J, leaving 8 bases between. The CDR3 DNA reads as TGCGCCAGCAGCTTGGGACAGGACGAAAAACTGTTTTTT. It codes for CASSLGQDEKLFF.

This clonotype has more than one count but fewer than ten. This rearrangement joins TRBV5-5 to TRBJ1-5; D gene uncertain. V was pared by 4 bases and J by 6 bases, with 14 bases between. The germline V gene has CDR1 SGHKS and CDR2 YYEKEE (reference sequence). The CDR3 runs 14 residues. Written as DNA, the CDR3 is TGTGCCAGCAGCGTGGACCCGGTCGGTCAGCCCCAGCATTTT. This codes for CASSVDPVGQPQHF. The full variable domain, rest sourced from reference TRBV5-5 and TRBJ1-5, is DAGVTQSPTHLIKTRGQQVTLRCSPISGHKSVSWYQQVLGQGPQFIFQYYEKEERGRGNFPDRFSARQFPNYSSELNVNALLLGDSALYLCASSVDPVGQPQHFGDGTRLSIL.

The chain uses TRBV7-2 and TRBJ2-1; D perhaps matches TRBD1 (6 bases). Germline CDR1 and CDR2: SGHTA and FQGNSA. The CDR3 is 14 residues long. V was cut by 1 base and J by 8 bases, with 12 bases left in between. The CDR3 bases are TGTGCCAGCAGCTTAGAACAGGGTCGCCATGAGCAGTTCTTC. Protein: CASSLEQGRHEQFF.

This clonotype has just a few counts. The chain recombines TRBV20-1 with TRBJ2-3; D possibly corresponds to TRBD2 (6 bases). The CDR3 is 14 residues long. Per germline, CDR1 DFQATT and CDR2 SNEGSKA (reference sequence). Between the trimmed V and J ends, which lost 1 base and 4 bases, there was a span of 12 bases. As DNA, the CDR3 is TGCAGTGCTAGAGCGTATACTAGCTCAGATACGCAGTATTTT. This translates into CSARAYTSSDTQYF.

A few counts support this clonotype. This CDR3 reads CASSLWSGPEAFF. CDR3 nucleotide sequence: TGTGCCAGCAGTTTATGGTCGGGGCCTGAAGCTTTCTTT. The V and J genes are TRBV28 and TRBJ1-1; TRBD1 might be the D (5 bases). The germline V gene encodes CDR1 MDHEN and CDR2 SYDVKM. The length of the CDR3 is 13 residues. V was shortened by 0 bases and J by 6 bases, with 8 bases between the two germline ends.

This clonotype was seen more than once but under ten times. This chain connects TRBV28 to TRBJ2-2; no firm D call. Trimming took 5 bases from V and 0 from J, leaving 16 bases between them. The CDR3 is 17 amino acids. Per germline, CDR1 MDHEN and CDR2 SYDVKM. Written as DNA, the CDR3 is TGTGCCAGCAGTCCTGGGGATCCTACTTCGAACACCGGGGAGCTGTTTTTT. Translating it yields CASSPGDPTSNTGELFF. The full variable domain, completed using reference TRBV28 and TRBJ2-2, is DVKVTQSSRYLVKRTGEKVFLECVQDMDHENMFWYRQDPGLGLRLIYFSYDVKMKEKGDIPEGYSVSREKKERFSLILESASTNQTSMYLCASSPGDPTSNTGELFFGEGSRLTVL.

The sample holds a few counts of this clonotype. The chain joins TRBV6-1 to TRBJ2-2; D assignment may be TRBD1 or TRBD2 (6 bases each). The CDR3 covers 14 residues. The ends were cut back, 7 bases at V and 1 base at J, with 10 bases in the middle. Germline loops: CDR1 MNHNS, CDR2 SASEGT. The chain's CDR3 is CASTGGQNTGELFF. Here the CDR3 DNA reads TGTGCCAGCACCGGGGGCCAGAACACCGGGGAGCTGTTTTTT.

This clonotype was picked up a small number of times. V usage is TRBV7-9 and J usage is TRBJ2-5, with D tentatively TRBD2 (5 bases). The length of the CDR3 is 15 residues. The ends were cut back, 2 bases at V and 0 bases at J, with 10 bases in the middle. The V gene's germline CDR1 is SEHNR and CDR2 FQNEAQ (reference sequence). The CDR3 reads CASSLRSSDQETQYF. In DNA form, the CDR3 reads TGTGCCAGCAGCTTAAGGAGTAGCGACCAAGAGACCCAGTACTTC.

This clonotype was seen repeatedly, ten times or more. The rearrangement links TRBV12-3 or TRBV12-4 to TRBJ1-6, with D tentatively TRBD1 (5 bases). The CDR3 is 14 amino acids. V was trimmed by 4 bases and J by 5 bases, leaving 9 bases between them. CDR3 amino acids: CASSSGVNNSPLHF. The CDR3 region has the DNA TGTGCCAGCAGTTCGGGGGTCAATAATTCACCCCTCCACTTT.

This clonotype was counted at least ten times. This sequence joins TRBV25-1 and TRBJ1-3, with D possibly TRBD1 on 5 matching bases. The V and J ends lost 5 bases and 9 bases respectively, with 11 bases between them. Germline V CDR1 and CDR2: MGHDK, SYGVNS. The CDR3 length is 12 residues. The CDR3 nucleotides read TGTGCCAGCAGTCGGCTGAGGGGCACCATATATTTT. Amino acid sequence: CASSRLRGTIYF.

A few counts support this clonotype. This rearrangement joins TRBV18 to TRBJ2-7; D remains ambiguous. The V end was cut by 3 bases, the J end by 0 bases, with 12 bases between. The germline V gene has CDR1 KGHSH and CDR2 LQKENI. The CDR3 is made up of 15 amino acids. In DNA form, the CDR3 reads TGTGCCAGCTCACCTCCCGGCAGGAGCTCCTACGAGCAGTACGTC. Protein sequence: CASSPPGRSSYEQYV.

This clonotype was picked up a small number of times. The CDR3 sequence: CSVDWPITDTQYF. The CDR3 DNA reads TGCAGCGTTGACTGGCCAATCACAGATACGCAGTATTTT. The chain employs TRBV29-1 and TRBJ2-3; no clear D. V gave up 3 bases and J gave up 2 bases, with 9 bases separating them. This CDR3 is built from 13 residues. CDR1 is SQVTM, CDR2 ANQGSEA, per germline.

In its sample, this clonotype was seen many times. The gene calls are TRBV28 and TRBJ2-4; TRBD2 agrees at 12 bases. The germline gives CDR1 MDHEN, CDR2 SYDVKM. V was pared by 5 bases and J by 8 bases, with 7 bases of the junction left unmatched. The CDR3 extends over 15 amino acids. The CDR3: CASSPGLAGLYIQYF. The CDR3 nucleotides read TGTGCCAGCAGTCCCGGACTAGCGGGATTGTACATTCAGTACTTC. Together with reference TRBV28 and TRBJ2-4, the CDR3 gives the full variable domain: DVKVTQSSRYLVKRTGEKVFLECVQDMDHENMFWYRQDPGLGLRLIYFSYDVKMKEKGDIPEGYSVSREKKERFSLILESASTNQTSMYLCASSPGLAGLYIQYFGAGTRLSVL.

This clonotype was observed at least ten times. J is TRBJ2-1 and V is TRBV11-1, with a possible D match to TRBD2 (6 bases). Germline V gene lookup returns CDR1 SGHAT and CDR2 FQDESV (reference sequence). V lost 1 base to trimming and J lost 2 bases, with 18 bases between them. The CDR3 runs to 18 residues. Here the CDR3 reads CASSLVGGGWDPYNEQFF. In nucleotides, the CDR3 is TGTGCCAGCAGCTTAGTTGGTGGGGGGTGGGACCCCTACAATGAGCAGTTCTTC.

This clonotype occurred many times. The V and J genes are TRBV7-9 and TRBJ1-2, with 8 nucleotides matching TRBD1. CDR3 length equals 15 residues. In germline, CDR1 is SEHNR, CDR2 FQNEAQ (reference sequence). Unmatched junction bases numbered 14, after V lost 5 bases and J lost 9 bases. CDR3 loop: CASSRDLWTGTSYTF. For the CDR3, the DNA is TGTGCCAGCAGCCGCGACCTTTGGACAGGGACAAGCTACACCTTC. Supplemented by reference TRBV7-9 and TRBJ1-2, the full variable domain reads DTGVSQNPRHKITKRGQNVTFRCDPISEHNRLYWYRQTLGQGPEFLTYFQNEAQLEKSRLLSDRFSAERPKGSFSTLEIQRTEQGDSAMYLCASSRDLWTGTSYTFGSGTRLTVV.

This clonotype was counted only a few times. The chain has TRBV4-1 and TRBJ2-2; D may be TRBD1 (6 bases). Trimming removed 1 base from V and 2 bases from J, with 11 bases in between. Germline assignment: CDR1 MGHRA and CDR2 YSYEKL. The CDR3 totals 16 residues. The CDR3 is CASSQGWGHNTGELFF. The CDR3 region has the DNA TGCGCCAGCAGCCAAGGTTGGGGACATAACACCGGGGAGCTGTTTTTT.